What follows are 28 T cell receptor beta chains derived from one specimen sequenced in a study of blood T cells in healthy people across ages. Using a J-beta primer mix together with a sample-barcoded 5' primer, a second PCR was run for roughly 7 to 12 cycles. Via MiXCR, TCRdb re-called the 5' RACE reads, giving one row per CDR3 protein. The table has approximately 1.5 million distinct CDR3 sequences, 30% to 40% seen once. What was sequenced was blood. The receptors were sampled from a woman in her 30s in good health.

This clonotype has a count of ten or more. The V and J genes are TRBV7-2 and TRBJ2-5; D remains ambiguous. Germline V gives CDR1 SGHTA, CDR2 FQGNSA. The CDR3 contains 14 residues. With 2 bases removed from V and 0 bases from J, the gap between germline ends came to 7 bases. CDR3 nucleotides: TGTGCCAGCAGCTTACCCGGCTACCAAGAGACCCAGTACTTC. Translating it yields CASSLPGYQETQYF. The whole variable domain, filled in from reference TRBV7-2 and TRBJ2-5, reads GAGVSQSPSNKVTEKGKDVELRCDPISGHTALYWYRQSLGQGLEFLIYFQGNSAPDKSGLPSDRFSAERTGGSVSTLTIQRTQQEDSAVYLCASSLPGYQETQYFGPGTRLLVL.

This clonotype was seen a handful of times. The chain joins TRBV27 to TRBJ1-2, with a weak D call TRBD1 (6 bases). This CDR3 comprises 15 residues. The V gene's germline CDR1 is MNHEY and CDR2 SMNVEV (reference sequence). V dropped 0 bases and J dropped 10 bases, with 18 bases sitting between them. In DNA, the CDR3 is TGTGCCAGCAGTTTATCGAGCGGACAGTCCGTGTCCTACACCTTC. Encoded protein: CASSLSSGQSVSYTF.

DNA of the CDR3: TGTGCCAGCAGCCAAGATAACGGGGGTTGGCAAGAGACCCAGTACTTC. Translating gives CASSQDNGGWQETQYF. J is TRBJ2-5 and V is TRBV14; the D gene is possibly TRBD2 (6 bases). V gave up 0 bases and J gave up 2 bases, with 13 bases separating them. Germline V CDR1 and CDR2: SGHDN, FVKESK. The CDR3 consists of 16 residues.

The chain couples TRBV9 to TRBJ2-3; D not resolved. Germline V CDR1 and CDR2: SGDLS, YYNGEE. Trimming removed 6 bases from V and 4 bases from J, with 12 bases in between. This CDR3 region has 13 residues. The CDR3: CASTPFGSDTQYF. Here the CDR3 DNA reads TGTGCCAGCACCCCCTTCGGTTCAGATACGCAGTATTTT.

There are a few counts of this clonotype. The chain has TRBV20-1 and TRBJ2-5, with TRBD2 matching 11 bases. In germline, CDR1 is DFQATT, CDR2 SNEGSKA (reference sequence). V shed 0 bases, J shed 2 bases, and the junction held 5 bases outside the gene matches. The CDR3 extends over 16 amino acids. CDR3 DNA sequence: TGCAGTGCTAGAGATTTGGGACTAGCGGCGCAAGAGACCCAGTACTTC. Its protein is CSARDLGLAAQETQYF.

The chain has TRBV6-1 and TRBJ2-7, with 8 bases identical to TRBD2. Germline loops: CDR1 MNHNS, CDR2 SASEGT. This CDR3 contains 16 residues. Trimming removed 5 bases from V and 4 bases from J; junction bases left unmatched: 13. The CDR3 region is CASSLFPSGFQYEQYF. The CDR3 DNA reads TGTGCCAGCAGTTTGTTTCCTAGCGGGTTCCAATACGAGCAGTACTTC.

This clonotype has just a few counts. Relative to the germline gene, one junction end is altered; a read error may explain this. The chain employs TRBV4-1 and TRBJ2-7; 8 nucleotides agree with TRBD1. The CDR3 is 16 residues long. Germline V gene sequence: CDR1 MGHRA, CDR2 YSYEKL. The CDR3 bases are TGCGTCAGCAGCCCAACACTCGGGACAGGTTCCTACGAGCAGTACTTC. It yields the protein CVSSPTLGTGSYEQYF.

This rearrangement joins TRBV24-1 to TRBJ2-3; 7 bases fit TRBD1. CDR1 KGHDR and CDR2 SFDVKD come from the germline V gene. After removal of 9 bases from V and 1 base from J, the junction contained 6 bases not matched to a gene. CDR3 size: 14 residues. The CDR3 region is CATRQGAGTDTQYF. The CDR3 coding sequence is TGTGCCACCCGACAGGGCGCGGGCACAGATACGCAGTATTTT.

Concerning this clonotype itself: A single base separates this from a much larger clone, so it may be a read error. V and J are TRBV20-1 and TRBJ1-2; D remains unclear. There are 13 residues in the CDR3. Germline V gives CDR1 DFQATT, CDR2 SNEGSKA (reference sequence). The CDR3 DNA is TGCGGTGCCCCGAGGGAAGAGAACTATGGCTACACCTTC. It translates to CGAPREENYGYTF.

This clonotype has more than one count but fewer than ten. The chain has TRBV3-1 and TRBJ2-5, with D possibly TRBD2 on 6 matching bases. Between the trimmed V and J ends, which lost 1 base and 7 bases, there was a span of 19 bases. The CDR3 sequence is 16 residues long. Germline V gene data show CDR1 as LGHDT and CDR2 as YNNKEL (reference sequence). In DNA, the CDR3 is TGTGCCAGCAGCCAAGGACGGTCGGGCGGGACGGGGACCCAGTACTTC. Translating it yields CASSQGRSGGTGTQYF.

In its sample, this clonotype was seen once. The chain uses TRBV9 and TRBJ1-1; D gene ambiguous. The CDR3 is 14 amino acids. Germline V gene data show CDR1 as SGDLS and CDR2 as YYNGEE. V was clipped by 0 bases and J by 4 bases, with 10 bases between them. For the CDR3, the DNA is TGTGCCAGCAGCGTAGAAGCGTCCTCCACTGAAGCTTTCTTT. Translating gives CASSVEASSTEAFF.

Comment on this clonotype: An end of the junction differs from the germline gene, which may be a read error. The rearrangement uses TRBV20-1 and TRBJ2-2, with D possibly TRBD2 on 6 matching bases. This CDR3 has 15 amino acids. Germline CDR1 is DFQATT and CDR2 is SNEGSKA (reference sequence). The CDR3 sequence is CSARGARENTGERFF. CDR3 coding DNA: TGCAGTGCTAGAGGAGCACGGGAGAACACCGGGGAGCGGTTTTTT.

This clonotype was detected only a few times. V is TRBV29-1 and J is TRBJ2-1; tentatively, D is TRBD1 (7 bases). With 2 bases removed from V and 12 bases from J, the gap between germline ends came to 11 bases. The CDR3 spans 11 residues. Germline assignment: CDR1 SQVTM and CDR2 ANQGSEA. The CDR3 loop is CSVEWRGRQFF. CDR3 DNA sequence: TGCAGCGTTGAATGGAGGGGGCGGCAGTTCTTC.

This clonotype was observed a single time. One end of the junction varies from germline; a read error may be responsible. The V and J genes are TRBV4-1 and TRBJ2-7, with D perhaps matching TRBD1 or TRBD2 (5 bases each). This CDR3 has 14 residues. Germline CDR1 and CDR2: MGHRA and YSYEKL. The CDR3 loop reads CASGQVVGDHEQYF. The CDR3 DNA sequence: TGCGCCAGCGGCCAAGTTGTGGGGGACCACGAGCAGTACTTC.

This chain links TRBV13 with TRBJ2-4; 15 bases align to TRBD2. The CDR3 has 22 residues. The germline gives CDR1 PRHDT, CDR2 FYEKMQ (reference sequence). J lost 0 bases, V lost 3 bases, and 15 bases had no gene match. The CDR3 nucleotides are TGTGCCAGCAGCTTTCAAAACGTTCGGACTAGCGGGAGGGCCCAAGCCAAAAACATTCAGTACTTC. Protein product: CASSFQNVRTSGRAQAKNIQYF.

The CDR3 sequence: CASSPIGTANYGYTF. As DNA, the CDR3 is TGTGCCAGCAGTCCTATCGGGACGGCTAACTATGGCTACACCTTC. J is TRBJ1-2 and V is TRBV11-1; TRBD1 is a possible D gene (5 bases). Germline lookup yields CDR1 SGHAT and CDR2 FQDESV (reference sequence). The CDR3 spans 15 residues. The germline V and J ends were trimmed by 6 bases and 0 bases, with 14 bases remaining between them.

This chain uses TRBV5-1 with TRBJ2-1; D call uncertain. V lost 6 bases to trimming and J lost 0 bases, with 13 bases between them. The CDR3 runs 15 residues. Germline V gives CDR1 SGHRS, CDR2 YFSETQ. This CDR3 reads CASKPGPNSYNEQFF. The CDR3 DNA reads TGCGCCAGCAAGCCGGGCCCCAACTCCTACAATGAGCAGTTCTTC.

The chain uses TRBV6-5 and TRBJ1-6; perhaps TRBD1 as D (6 bases). V lost 3 bases, J lost 7 bases, and 16 bases lay in between. This CDR3 comprises 16 residues. Germline values: CDR1 MNHEY, CDR2 SVGAGI. CDR3 protein: CASSYLTGLRNSPLHF. The CDR3 DNA reads TGTGCCAGCAGTTATTTAACAGGGCTACGGAATTCACCCCTCCACTTT.

The chain carries TRBV20-1 and TRBJ1-5; a weak D match, TRBD1 (5 bases). V was cut by 0 bases and J by 7 bases, with 10 bases left in between. Germline loops: CDR1 DFQATT, CDR2 SNEGSKA (reference sequence). The CDR3 is made up of 13 amino acids. CDR3 sequence (DNA): TGCAGTGCTAGAGAGAGGGGAAGACAGCCCCAGCATTTT. It codes for CSARERGRQPQHF.

This clonotype appeared a few times. In nucleotides, the CDR3 is TGTGCCAGCAGCTCCCAGACTAGCGAGCAGTATTTT. This gives the protein CASSSQTSEQYF. The gene calls are TRBV7-3 and TRBJ2-3; 8 bases map to TRBD2. CDR3 size: 12 residues. From germline, CDR1 is SGHTA and CDR2 FQGTGA. V shed 4 bases and J 11 bases; nucleotides not matched to a gene: 5.

This clonotype occurred a few times. The V and J genes are TRBV20-1 and TRBJ1-1; no definite D call. The CDR3 consists of 11 residues. The germline gives CDR1 DFQATT, CDR2 SNEGSKA (reference sequence). V lost 5 bases, J lost 4 bases, and 8 bases lay in between. The CDR3 sequence: CSAYGRTEAFF. The CDR3 DNA sequence: TGCAGTGCTTACGGACGCACTGAAGCTTTCTTT.

This CDR3 is CSARQGQEAFF. The CDR3 coding sequence is TGCAGTGCTAGACAGGGGCAGGAAGCTTTCTTT. The chain couples TRBV20-1 to TRBJ1-1, with D possibly being TRBD1 (6 bases). Trimming removed 2 bases at V and 8 bases at J, with 9 bases between. The germline CDR1 and CDR2 sequences are DFQATT and SNEGSKA (reference sequence). The CDR3 has 11 amino acids.

The V and J genes are TRBV20-1 and TRBJ2-3, with 9 bases aligning to TRBD2. Germline V gene lookup returns CDR1 DFQATT and CDR2 SNEGSKA (reference sequence). CDR3 size: 15 residues. V lost 2 bases to trimming and J lost 2 bases; unmatched junction nucleotides: 5. The CDR3 loop is CSARTPSGNTDTQYF. CDR3 in DNA: TGCAGTGCTAGAACCCCTAGCGGGAACACAGATACGCAGTATTTT.

The V gene is TRBV7-3, the J gene TRBJ2-5, with 10 bases that match TRBD1. The trim removed 5 bases at V and 5 bases at J, leaving 5 bases unmatched. In germline, CDR1 is SGHTA, CDR2 FQGTGA. This CDR3 is built from 14 residues. This CDR3 is CASSTTGGFETQYF. CDR3 nucleotide sequence: TGTGCCAGCAGCACGACAGGGGGCTTTGAGACCCAGTACTTC. The entire variable domain, with the rest obtained from reference TRBV7-3 and TRBJ2-5, is as follows: GAGVSQTPSNKVTEKGKYVELRCDPISGHTALYWYRQSLGQGPEFLIYFQGTGAADDSGLPNDRFFAVRPEGSVSTLKIQRTERGDSAVYLCASSTTGGFETQYFGPGTRLLVL.

The chain uses TRBV27 and TRBJ2-1, with TRBD2 matching 13 bases. V lost 6 bases, J lost 0 bases, and 2 bases stayed unmatched. CDR1 MNHEY and CDR2 SMNVEV come from the germline V gene (reference sequence). This CDR3 is 16 amino acids long. This CDR3 is CASRWTSGSSYNEQFF. The CDR3 DNA reads as TGTGCCAGCAGATGGACTAGCGGGAGCTCCTACAATGAGCAGTTCTTC.

This clonotype was detected a few times. This rearrangement joins TRBV7-9 to TRBJ2-7, with 8 positions matching TRBD1. The CDR3 runs 14 residues. The V gene's germline CDR1 is SEHNR and CDR2 FQNEAQ (reference sequence). V lost 5 bases to trimming and J lost 5 bases; unmatched junction nucleotides: 8. CDR3 region: CASSLDRGQDEQYF. Written as DNA, the CDR3 is TGTGCCAGCAGCCTAGACAGGGGTCAGGACGAGCAGTACTTC. The full variable domain, with the rest looked up from reference TRBV7-9 and TRBJ2-7, is DTGVSQNPRHKITKRGQNVTFRCDPISEHNRLYWYRQTLGQGPEFLTYFQNEAQLEKSRLLSDRFSAERPKGSFSTLEIQRTEQGDSAMYLCASSLDRGQDEQYFGPGTRLTVT.

Notes on this clonotype: The junction does not match germline at one end; this may be a read error. The chain uses TRBV6-5 and TRBJ1-2, with 7 bases lining up with TRBD1. Per the germline V gene, CDR1 is MNHEY and CDR2 is SVGAGI. The CDR3 is 16 residues long. CDR3 DNA: TGTGCCAGCAGTCGCCCCAGGGGGACTTCTAACTATGACTACACCTTC. As protein: CASSRPRGTSNYDYTF.

The table lists this clonotype with a few counts. The gene calls are TRBV19 and TRBJ2-7; D ambiguous. There are 14 residues in the CDR3. Trimming left V 6 bases short and J 1 base short, with 13 bases between. Per the germline V gene, CDR1 is LNHDA and CDR2 is SQIVND (reference sequence). CDR3 loop: CASRPRRSSYEQYF. In DNA, the CDR3 is TGTGCCAGTAGGCCGAGGCGTAGTTCCTACGAGCAGTACTTC.